These T cell receptor beta chains were read from a single sample in a study of T cell responses to AZD1222 COVID-19 vaccine. The method was immunoSEQ multiplex PCR; TCRdb's version includes in-frame clones alone and lacks a portion of them. The sample lists about 150,000 clones, 80% to 95% occurring once. Sequenced material: peripheral blood, taken on day 0 of AZD1222 vaccination. All receptors derive from an adult in good health. Both conserved end residues are part of each CDR3. D genes are given only for firm matches. Only some rows state a clone size, as once, few, many or a class for expanded clones.

V	J	size	D	CDR3	DNA
TRBV12-3/TRBV12-4	TRBJ1-4	-	-	CASSRRVSEKLFF	TGTGCCAGCTCTCGGAGGGTCAGTGAAAAACTGTTTTTT
TRBV7-8	TRBJ2-3	-	-	CASSLFGGSTDTQYF	TGTGCCAGCAGCTTATTCGGGGGCTCCACAGATACGCAGTATTTT
TRBV4-1	TRBJ2-5	-	-	CASSQQYQETQYF	TGCGCCAGCAGCCAACAGTACCAAGAGACCCAGTACTTC
TRBV2	TRBJ1-6	-	-	CASSVNQVDLSPLHF	TGTGCCAGCAGTGTGAATCAGGTGGACCTTTCACCCCTCCACTTT
TRBV5-4	TRBJ2-2	-	TRBD1	CASSWQGAAGELFF	TGTGCCAGCAGCTGGCAGGGGGCGGCCGGGGAGCTGTTTTTT
TRBV28	TRBJ2-7	-	TRBD2	CATRLAGGPSQYF	TGTGCCACGCGACTCGCGGGAGGGCCGAGCCAGTACTTC
TRBV6-5	TRBJ2-5	-	-	CASSAGGVETQYF	TGTGCCAGCAGCGCAGGGGGGGTAGAGACCCAGTACTTC
TRBV5-1	TRBJ2-3	-	TRBD2	CASSLERGGNTQYF	TGCGCCAGCAGCCTCGAGCGGGGGGGCAATACGCAGTATTTT
TRBV11-2	TRBJ2-7	-	-	CASSTIRLAYEQYF	TGTGCCAGCAGCACAATCCGACTAGCCTACGAGCAGTACTTC
TRBV2	TRBJ2-2	-	-	CASRLQSDTGELFF	TGTGCCAGCAGACTTCAAAGTGACACCGGGGAGCTGTTTTTT
TRBV13	TRBJ2-3	-	TRBD2	CASSLRSGRDTDTQYF	TGTGCCAGCAGCTTACGGAGCGGGAGAGACACAGATACGCAGTATTTT
TRBV5-5	TRBJ1-5	-	-	CASSLWGDDQPQHF	TGTGCCAGCAGCTTATGGGGGGACGATCAGCCCCAGCATTTT
TRBV15	TRBJ2-1	-	-	CATSQSTGTLSYNEQFF	TGTGCCACCAGTCAAAGTACCGGGACACTCTCCTACAATGAGCAGTTCTTC
TRBV5-6	TRBJ2-3	-	TRBD2	CASSLDLAGVSDTQYF	TGTGCCAGCAGCTTGGACCTAGCGGGAGTATCAGATACGCAGTATTTT
TRBV28	TRBJ1-3	once	-	CASSLRMTAAREPGGTIYF	TGTGCCAGCAGTTTACGTATGACAGCCGCCCGCGAACCTGGTGGCACCATATATTTT
TRBV4-3	TRBJ2-7	-	-	CASSQDSESYEQYF	TGCGCCAGCAGCCAAGATTCAGAGTCCTACGAGCAGTACTTC
TRBV4-2	TRBJ1-1	-	-	CASSQDLGTSEAFF	TGTGCCAGCAGCCAAGATCTGGGAACCTCTGAAGCTTTCTTT
TRBV28	TRBJ1-6	-	TRBD1	CATRTGDLNSPLHF	TGTGCCACCCGGACAGGGGACCTAAATTCACCCCTCCACTTT
TRBV11-2	TRBJ2-7	-	TRBD1	CASSPGQAFYEQYF	TGTGCCAGCAGCCCGGGACAGGCCTTCTACGAGCAGTACTTC
TRBV7-9	TRBJ1-2	-	-	CASSLTSRYTF	TGTGCCAGCAGCTTAACCTCTCGCTACACCTTC
TRBV27	TRBJ1-1	-	-	CASSLRRGKNTEAFF	TGTGCCAGCAGTTTACGGCGGGGGAAGAACACTGAAGCTTTCTTT
TRBV14	TRBJ1-1	-	-	CASSRQENTEAFF	TGTGCCAGCAGTCGACAGGAGAACACTGAAGCTTTCTTT
TRBV2	TRBJ2-7	-	-	CASSDRAYEQYF	TGTGCCAGCAGTGACAGGGCCTACGAGCAGTACTTC
TRBV29-1	TRBJ1-5	-	-	CSVGGGTDQPQHF	TGCAGCGTTGGTGGGGGGACCGATCAGCCCCAGCATTTT
TRBV7-9	TRBJ2-1	-	TRBD1	CASSFRQGYNEQFF	TGTGCCAGCAGCTTCAGACAGGGCTACAATGAGCAGTTCTTC
TRBV5-4	TRBJ2-3	-	-	CASSSAGPAYF	TGTGCCAGCAGCTCGGCAGGGCCCGCGTATTTT
TRBV10-1	TRBJ2-1	-	-	CASGRGRGQNEQFF	TGCGCCAGCGGGAGGGGCAGGGGGCAGAATGAGCAGTTCTTC
TRBV18	TRBJ1-1	-	-	CASSPPVPKNTEAFF	TGTGCCAGCTCACCACCCGTCCCCAAGAACACTGAAGCTTTCTTT
TRBV7-9	TRBJ2-5	-	-	CASSLQGIETQYF	TGTGCCAGCAGCTTACAGGGAATAGAGACCCAGTACTTC
TRBV20-1	TRBJ1-2	-	-	CSARGGATNYGYTF	TGCAGTGCTCGTGGAGGGGCAACTAACTATGGCTACACCTTC
TRBV3-1/TRBV3-2	TRBJ1-5	-	-	CASSHSGWSNQPQHF	TGTGCCAGCAGCCATAGCGGGTGGAGCAATCAGCCCCAGCATTTT
TRBV7-8	TRBJ1-5	once	-	CASSLVPGPQPQHF	TGTGCCAGCAGCTTAGTACCAGGGCCGCAGCCCCAGCATTTT
TRBV10-3	TRBJ2-2	-	TRBD2	CAISGTSGGSGELFF	TGTGCCATCAGCGGGACTAGCGGGGGAAGCGGGGAGCTGTTTTTT
TRBV7-9	TRBJ1-5	-	-	CASSLGIGPQHF	TGTGCCAGCAGCTTAGGTATCGGGCCCCAGCATTTT
TRBV6-2/TRBV6-3	TRBJ2-2	-	TRBD1	CASSSGTVNTGELFF	TGTGCCAGCAGTTCCGGGACAGTAAACACCGGGGAGCTGTTTTTT
TRBV3-1/TRBV3-2	TRBJ1-2	-	TRBD1	CASSQNTGGYGYTF	TGTGCCAGCAGCCAAAATACAGGGGGCTATGGCTACACCTTC
TRBV6-5	TRBJ2-7	-	-	CATLQGGAIYEQYF	TGTGCCACCCTGCAGGGGGGGGCTATCTACGAGCAGTACTTC
TRBV5-1	TRBJ2-1	-	TRBD2	CASSLRLAGGNEQFF	TGCGCCAGCAGCTTGCGACTAGCGGGGGGCAATGAGCAGTTCTTC
TRBV7-2	TRBJ2-3	-	-	CASSSPKGQGQLLTDTQYF	TGTGCCAGCAGCTCCCCAAAGGGCCAGGGACAACTCCTCACAGATACGCAGTATTTT
TRBV5-1	TRBJ1-3	-	-	CASSLGGSGNTIYF	TGCGCCAGCAGCTTGGGTGGCTCTGGAAACACCATATATTTT
TRBV29-1	TRBJ1-2	few	-	CSTNRDGYTF	TGCAGCACGAACAGGGATGGCTACACCTTC
TRBV19	TRBJ2-6	-	-	CASSMGLSSGANVLTF	TGTGCCAGTAGTATGGGTCTGTCGTCAGGGGCCAACGTCCTGACTTTC
TRBV28	TRBJ2-7	-	-	CASSFGLRAAYEQYF	TGTGCCAGCAGTTTTGGCTTACGGGCAGCCTACGAGCAGTACTTC
TRBV2	TRBJ2-2	-	TRBD2	CASIGLAGSLGTGELFF	TGTGCCAGCATCGGACTAGCGGGGTCCTTGGGGACCGGGGAGCTGTTTTTT
TRBV7-9	TRBJ1-1	once	-	CASSPKSPNREENTEAFF	TGTGCCAGCAGCCCAAAATCGCCGAACAGGGAGGAGAACACTGAAGCTTTCTTT
TRBV7-3	TRBJ2-3	-	-	CASSSGESTDTQYF	TGTGCCAGCAGCTCAGGGGAGAGCACAGATACGCAGTATTTT
TRBV7-3	TRBJ2-7	-	-	CASSSLQRSYEQYF	TGTGCCAGCAGCTCACTTCAGAGATCCTACGAGCAGTACTTC
TRBV15	TRBJ1-5	many	-	CATSVRRRGSVNQPQHF	TGTGCCACCAGCGTGCGCCGCAGGGGCTCCGTCAATCAGCCCCAGCATTTT
TRBV7-2	TRBJ1-2	-	TRBD1	CASRSGQGVGGYTF	TGTGCCAGCAGGTCCGGACAGGGGGTTGGTGGCTACACCTTC
TRBV19	TRBJ1-2	-	-	CASSIQGSDGYTF	TGTGCCAGTAGTATACAGGGTAGCGATGGCTACACCTTC
TRBV7-9	TRBJ1-1	-	-	CASSLPRIGGTEAFF	TGTGCCAGCAGCTTACCTAGAATAGGGGGGACTGAAGCTTTCTTT
TRBV18	TRBJ1-3	-	TRBD1	CASSPGTGPGAGNTIYF	TGTGCCAGCTCACCCGGGACAGGCCCAGGTGCTGGAAACACCATATATTTT
TRBV6-5	TRBJ1-4	-	-	CASSQSRFQLFF	TGTGCCAGCAGCCAATCGAGGTTTCAACTGTTTTTT